These 26 T cell receptor beta chains originate from one sample sequenced in a study of T cells expressing NK-cell markers (dated by TCRdb to the early 2020s). Receptor amplification or capture employed 5' RACE. Sequencing relied on an Illumina HiSeq 2000. TCRdb reanalyzed the reads, keeping one entry per CDR3 protein sequence and omitting DNA. The table for this sample lists fewer than 550,000 distinct CDR3 sequences. The ten largest make up under 1.5% of the sample. Sample: blood T cells: a sorted CD56 or NKG2C T cell subset, CD4+ or CD8+ T cells, or bulk PBMC T cells (not recorded which). These receptors were obtained from a woman in her 50s in good health. Donor details come from another sample of the same person, matched by shared clones.

The V call is TRBV12-3 or TRBV12-4, the J call TRBJ2-1; TCRdb names TRBD1, which stays unverified in the absence of DNA. This CDR3 has 15 amino acids. CDR3 amino acids: CASSTPRVTLREQFF.

The chain has TRBV7-9 and TRBJ2-7; TCRdb's assignment of TRBD1 cannot be checked, as there is no DNA. The CDR3 is 12 amino acids. Germline CDR1 is SEHNR and CDR2 is FQNEAQ (reference sequence). The CDR3 sequence: CASSPQDYEQYF.

The chain has TRBV4-1 and TRBJ2-1; TCRdb names TRBD2, which stays unverified in the absence of DNA. In germline, CDR1 is MGHRA, CDR2 YSYEKL. The CDR3 loop spans 18 amino acids. CDR3 sequence: CASSQGTVAGTSNNEQFF.

This sequence joins TRBV20-1 and TRBJ2-7; lacking DNA, the TRBD1 call made by TCRdb goes unchecked. The CDR3 totals 17 residues. Germline V gives CDR1 DFQATT, CDR2 SNEGSKA (reference sequence). Here the CDR3 reads CSASGPRGISSVYEQYF.

The chain's CDR3 is CASSSTGGTGNTIYF. The rearrangement links TRBV7-3 to TRBJ1-3; absent DNA, TCRdb's TRBD1 call cannot be checked. CDR1 is SGHTA, CDR2 FQGTGA, per germline. The length of the CDR3 is 15 residues.

This chain links TRBV6-5 with TRBJ2-2. The CDR3 runs 14 residues. Germline V gene data show CDR1 as MNHEY and CDR2 as SVGAGI. The chain's CDR3 is CASSQVASTGELFF.

This chain uses TRBV12-3 or TRBV12-4 with TRBJ2-1; TCRdb reports TRBD1, a call that lacks DNA to check it against. The CDR3 contains 16 residues. This chain's CDR3 is CASSPAFGTEYNEQFF.

The V call is TRBV6-5, the J call TRBJ2-7. The CDR3 is made up of 14 amino acids. CDR1 and CDR2 (germline): MNHEY, SVGAGI. CDR3 amino acids: CASSPMREIYEQYF.

V usage is TRBV29-1 and J usage is TRBJ2-1; lacking DNA, the TRBD2 call made by TCRdb goes unchecked. The CDR3 has 14 amino acids. Germline CDR1 reads SQVTM; CDR2 reads ANQGSEA. CDR3: CSALASGLVAEQFF.

This chain joins TRBV7-8 and TRBJ2-1; the TCRdb D gene call, TRBD2, has no DNA to confirm it. The germline CDR1 and CDR2 sequences are SGHVS and FQNEAQ. The CDR3 loop spans 16 amino acids. The chain's CDR3 is CASSLVGRAGPNEQFF.

The chain recombines TRBV12-3 or TRBV12-4 with TRBJ1-2; TCRdb returns TRBD1, unconfirmable since there is no DNA. The CDR3 is 14 amino acids. The CDR3 sequence is CASSLADRVYGYTF.

J is TRBJ2-2 and V is TRBV7-7; without DNA, the TCRdb call of TRBD1 cannot be checked. Germline V gives CDR1 SSHAT, CDR2 FNYEAQ (reference sequence). The CDR3 has 13 amino acids. CDR3: CASSPLGAGELFF.

CDR3 sequence: CSARDLGGGRGDTQYF. The chain carries TRBV20-1 and TRBJ2-3; TCRdb gives TRBD2 as the D gene, but with no DNA this cannot be confirmed. CDR3 length: 16 amino acids. Germline CDR1 is DFQATT and CDR2 is SNEGSKA (reference sequence).

The V and J genes are TRBV5-1 and TRBJ2-3; the D call of TRBD2 rests on TCRdb alone, since no DNA is present to check it. The germline V gene has CDR1 SGHRS and CDR2 YFSETQ. The CDR3 has 19 residues. CDR3 region: CASSLVGTSGPIGTDTQYF.

This chain links TRBV12-3 or TRBV12-4 with TRBJ1-6; as DNA is missing, the TRBD1 call by TCRdb cannot be tested. The length of the CDR3 is 14 residues. CDR3 residues: CASSTDRINSPLHF.

The chain uses TRBV4-1 and TRBJ2-7; TCRdb outputs TRBD2, but without DNA this stays unchecked. Per germline, CDR1 MGHRA and CDR2 YSYEKL. This CDR3 is 14 amino acids long. The CDR3 here is CASSRGGTSYEQYF.

The chain employs TRBV20-1 and TRBJ2-1; as DNA is missing, the TRBD2 call by TCRdb cannot be tested. This CDR3 is 14 amino acids long. The germline gives CDR1 DFQATT, CDR2 SNEGSKA (reference sequence). The CDR3 sequence: CSASLAGGRNEQFF.

The CDR3 loop reads CATAGESWGNEQFF. The chain carries TRBV15 and TRBJ2-1; TCRdb calls TRBD2, which cannot be checked without DNA. The germline gives CDR1 LNHNV, CDR2 YYDKDF (reference sequence). CDR3 length equals 14 residues. The full variable domain, with the rest looked up from reference TRBV15 and TRBJ2-1, is DAMVIQNPRYQVTQFGKPVTLSCSQTLNHNVMYWYQQKSSQAPKLLFHYYDKDFNNEADTPDNFQSRRPNTSFCFLDIRSPGLGDTAMYLCATAGESWGNEQFFGPGTRLTVL.

The chain recombines TRBV14 with TRBJ2-1; TCRdb gives TRBD1 as the D gene, but with no DNA this cannot be confirmed. There are 14 residues in the CDR3. Per germline, CDR1 SGHDN and CDR2 FVKESK. The CDR3 loop is CASSHLKGFGEQFF.

The chain couples TRBV7-9 to TRBJ2-1; lacking DNA, the TRBD1 call made by TCRdb goes unchecked. Per the germline V gene, CDR1 is SEHNR and CDR2 is FQNEAQ (reference sequence). This CDR3 spans 15 amino acids. The CDR3 loop reads CASSPGGGTGREQFF.

The chain recombines TRBV29-1 with TRBJ2-5; TCRdb outputs TRBD1, but without DNA this stays unchecked. This CDR3 spans 16 amino acids. CDR1 is SQVTM and CDR2 is ANQGSEA in the germline V gene. CDR3 sequence reads: CSVLKREDRFGETQYF.

This sequence joins TRBV5-5 and TRBJ1-4. Germline CDR1 SGHKS, CDR2 YYEKEE (reference sequence). The CDR3 is 16 amino acids. The CDR3 is CASSLVSGALNEKLFF.

V usage is TRBV18 and J usage is TRBJ2-1; TCRdb selects TRBD1, and the lack of DNA leaves this call unchecked. The CDR3 has 14 residues. Germline CDR1 reads KGHSH; CDR2 reads LQKENI. CDR3 protein: CAGAEGSSYNEQFF.

J is TRBJ2-1 and V is TRBV20-1; the TCRdb D gene call, TRBD2, has no DNA to confirm it. This CDR3 has 17 residues. Germline CDR1 and CDR2: DFQATT and SNEGSKA (reference sequence). This CDR3 reads CSAQRAAGGVGYNEQFF.

The chain has TRBV29-1 and TRBJ2-5. Germline CDR1 SQVTM, CDR2 ANQGSEA. This CDR3 spans 12 amino acids. The CDR3 is CSVDEGTETQYF.

The chain recombines TRBV21-1 with TRBJ1-2. TRBV21-1 is a known pseudogene. The CDR3 runs 14 residues. CDR3 in amino acids: CASSRVTWVYGYTF.